This T cell receptor beta chain was captured by sequencing in a study of T-cell reconstitution after alpha-beta-depleted transplantation in children. Unique molecular identifiers were built into the TCRbeta library. TCRdb passed the PCR reads through MiXCR, listing each CDR3 protein once. Of roughly 200,000 distinct CDR3 sequences in the sample, about 8.7% were seen once. The CDR3 is 16 amino acids. V was pared by 5 bases and J by 5 bases, with 19 bases between. This clonotype was seen a few times. This material consisted of PBMCs, mostly from graft donor cells, taken 360 days after TCRalphabeta/CD19-depleted stem cell transplant. The TCR comes from a male patient aged 2 to 9 who had a stem cell transplant for acute myeloid leukemia, so the T cells may come from the graft donor. This chain uses TRBV12-3 or TRBV12-4 with TRBJ2-1, with D perhaps matching TRBD1 or TRBD2 (5 bases each). The CDR3 is CASSLDSRGTHNEQFF. Written as DNA, the CDR3 is TGTGCCAGCAGTCTGGACTCTCGTGGGACCCACAATGAGCAGTTCTTC.